This paragraph reports one TCR beta chain. The antigen is not known. The sample comes from a study of T cells after yellow fever vaccination. Study as a whole: With SMART-Seq v4 Ultra Low Input, the fractions containing low cell numbers were prepared. Study results and limitations: Primary-vaccination clones mostly resurfaced post-booster (around 96% CD4, roughly 90% CD8). Relatively few clonotypes were ones that appeared in both CD4 and CD8 compartments.

Universal primer sites and UMIs were introduced during 5'RACE template-switching synthesis of TCR cDNA. TCRdb called the 5' RACE reads again in MiXCR, with one record for every CDR3 protein. This sample yields under 300,000 distinct CDR3 sequences, of which around 6.7% are seen a single time; around 1% belongs to the top ten. This sample comprised CD4+ T cells sorted from PBMCs, obtained on the day of the yellow fever booster vaccination. The TCR was taken from a man aged 30-40 years who received the YFV17D yellow fever vaccine.

The DNA for the CDR3 is TGTGCCACCAGTGATGGGACCCTTGGAGGAACCGGGGAGCTGTTTTTT. Its protein is CATSDGTLGGTGELFF. The rearrangement links TRBV24-1 to TRBJ2-2, with D possibly being TRBD1 or TRBD2 (5 bases each). The CDR3 has 16 amino acids. The V end was cut by 3 bases, the J end by 5 bases, with 15 bases between. Per germline, CDR1 KGHDR and CDR2 SFDVKD.